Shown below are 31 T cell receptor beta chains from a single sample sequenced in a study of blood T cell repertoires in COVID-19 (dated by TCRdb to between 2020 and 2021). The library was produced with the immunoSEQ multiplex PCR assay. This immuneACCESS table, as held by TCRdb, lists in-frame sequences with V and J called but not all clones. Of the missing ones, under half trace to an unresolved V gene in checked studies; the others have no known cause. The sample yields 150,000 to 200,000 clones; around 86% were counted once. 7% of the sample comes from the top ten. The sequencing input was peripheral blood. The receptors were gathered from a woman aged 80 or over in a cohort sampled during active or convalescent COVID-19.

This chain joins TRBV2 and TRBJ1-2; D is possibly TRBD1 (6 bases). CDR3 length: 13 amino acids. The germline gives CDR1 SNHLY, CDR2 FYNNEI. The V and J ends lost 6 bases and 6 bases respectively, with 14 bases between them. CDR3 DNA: TGTGCCAGCAGGGGAGACAGGAGAGATGGCTACACCTTC. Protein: CASRGDRRDGYTF.

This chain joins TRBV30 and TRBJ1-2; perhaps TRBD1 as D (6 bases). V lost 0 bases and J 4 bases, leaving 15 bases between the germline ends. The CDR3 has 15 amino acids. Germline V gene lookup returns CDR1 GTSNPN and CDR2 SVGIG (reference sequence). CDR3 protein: CAWSVAGARSYGYTF. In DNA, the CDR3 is TGTGCCTGGAGTGTAGCGGGGGCGCGTAGCTATGGCTACACCTTC.

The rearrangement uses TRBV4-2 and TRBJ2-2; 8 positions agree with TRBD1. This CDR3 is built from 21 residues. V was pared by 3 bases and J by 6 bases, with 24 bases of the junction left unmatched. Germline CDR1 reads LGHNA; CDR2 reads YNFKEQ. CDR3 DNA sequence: TGTGCCAGCAGCCATCGGAATGTATGGGGTCAGGACAGGGTAAACTCCGGGGAGCTGTTTTTT. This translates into CASSHRNVWGQDRVNSGELFF.

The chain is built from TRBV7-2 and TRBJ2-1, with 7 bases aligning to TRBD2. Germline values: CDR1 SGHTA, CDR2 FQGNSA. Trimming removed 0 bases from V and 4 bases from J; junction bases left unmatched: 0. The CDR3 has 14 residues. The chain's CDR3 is CASSLAGGYNEQFF. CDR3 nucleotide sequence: TGTGCCAGCAGCTTAGCGGGGGGGTACAATGAGCAGTTCTTC.

The CDR3 DNA is TGTGCCAGCAGTCTAGGGGTGGCTGGAAACACCATATATTTT. This gives the protein CASSLGVAGNTIYF. J is TRBJ1-3 and V is TRBV27; D perhaps matches TRBD1 (5 bases). V dropped 5 bases and J dropped 2 bases, with 10 bases sitting between them. From germline, CDR1 is MNHEY and CDR2 SMNVEV (reference sequence). The CDR3 sequence is 14 residues long.

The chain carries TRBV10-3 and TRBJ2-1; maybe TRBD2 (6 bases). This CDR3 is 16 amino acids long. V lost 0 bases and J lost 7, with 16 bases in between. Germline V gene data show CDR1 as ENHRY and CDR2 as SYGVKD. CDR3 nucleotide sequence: TGTGCCATCAGTGAGTCGACGGGACTGGGGCGGAATGAGCAGTTCTTC. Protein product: CAISESTGLGRNEQFF.

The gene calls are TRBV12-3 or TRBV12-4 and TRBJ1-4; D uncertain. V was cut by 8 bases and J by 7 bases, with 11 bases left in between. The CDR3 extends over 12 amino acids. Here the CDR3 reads CASQAPGEKLFF. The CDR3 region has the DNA TGTGCCAGCCAAGCTCCGGGTGAAAAACTGTTTTTT.

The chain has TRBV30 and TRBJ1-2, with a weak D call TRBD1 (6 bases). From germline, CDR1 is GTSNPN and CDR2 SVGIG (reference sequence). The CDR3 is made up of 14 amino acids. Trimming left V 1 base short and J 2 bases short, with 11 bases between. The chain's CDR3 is CAWSAGEWNYGYTF. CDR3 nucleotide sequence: TGTGCCTGGAGTGCAGGGGAATGGAACTATGGCTACACCTTC.

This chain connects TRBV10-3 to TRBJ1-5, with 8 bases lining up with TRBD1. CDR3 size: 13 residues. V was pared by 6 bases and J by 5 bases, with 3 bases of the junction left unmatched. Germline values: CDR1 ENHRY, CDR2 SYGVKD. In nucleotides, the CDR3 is TGTGCCATCAGAGAACAGGGGGATCAGCCCCAGCATTTT. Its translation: CAIREQGDQPQHF.

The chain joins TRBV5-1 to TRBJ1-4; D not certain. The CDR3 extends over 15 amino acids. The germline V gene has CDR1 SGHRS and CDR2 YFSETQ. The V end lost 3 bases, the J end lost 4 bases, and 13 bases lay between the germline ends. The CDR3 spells CASSSNRQDNEKLFF. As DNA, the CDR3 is TGCGCCAGCAGCTCCAACAGACAAGATAATGAAAAACTGTTTTTT.

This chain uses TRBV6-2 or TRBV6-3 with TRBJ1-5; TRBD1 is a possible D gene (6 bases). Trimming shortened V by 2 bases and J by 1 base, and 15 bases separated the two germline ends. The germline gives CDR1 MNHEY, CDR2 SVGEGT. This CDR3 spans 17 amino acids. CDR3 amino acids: CASSYPQGRASNQPQHF. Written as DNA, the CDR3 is TGTGCCAGCAGTTACCCGCAGGGGAGGGCGAGCAATCAGCCCCAGCATTTT.

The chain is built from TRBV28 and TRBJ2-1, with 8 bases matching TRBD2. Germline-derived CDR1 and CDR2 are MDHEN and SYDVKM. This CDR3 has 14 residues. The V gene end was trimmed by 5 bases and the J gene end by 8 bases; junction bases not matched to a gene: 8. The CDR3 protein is CASSPGGEGHEQFF. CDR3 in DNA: TGTGCCAGCAGTCCGGGAGGGGAGGGCCATGAGCAGTTCTTC.

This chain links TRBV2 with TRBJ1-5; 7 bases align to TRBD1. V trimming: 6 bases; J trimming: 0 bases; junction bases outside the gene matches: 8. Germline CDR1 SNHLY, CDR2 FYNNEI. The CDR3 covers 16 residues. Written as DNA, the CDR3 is TGTGCCAGCAGCATCCGGGACAGATATAGCAATCAGCCCCAGCATTTT. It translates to CASSIRDRYSNQPQHF.

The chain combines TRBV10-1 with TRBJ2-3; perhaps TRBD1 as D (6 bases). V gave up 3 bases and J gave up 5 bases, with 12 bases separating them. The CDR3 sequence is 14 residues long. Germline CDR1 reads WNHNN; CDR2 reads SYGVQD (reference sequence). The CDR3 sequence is CASSDQGHGDTQYF. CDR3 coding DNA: TGCGCCAGCAGTGATCAGGGGCATGGAGATACGCAGTATTTT.

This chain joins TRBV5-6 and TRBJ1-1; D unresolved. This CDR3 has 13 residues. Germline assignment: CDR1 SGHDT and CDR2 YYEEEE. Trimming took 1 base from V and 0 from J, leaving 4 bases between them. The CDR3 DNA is TGTGCCAGCAGCTTGAGCGTGAACACTGAAGCTTTCTTT. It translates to CASSLSVNTEAFF.

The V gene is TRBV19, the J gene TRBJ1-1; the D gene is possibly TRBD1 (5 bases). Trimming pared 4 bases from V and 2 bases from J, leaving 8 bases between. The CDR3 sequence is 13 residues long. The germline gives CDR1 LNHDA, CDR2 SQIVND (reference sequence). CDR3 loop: CASSTGGNTEAFF. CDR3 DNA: TGTGCCAGTAGTACGGGGGGAAACACTGAAGCTTTCTTT.

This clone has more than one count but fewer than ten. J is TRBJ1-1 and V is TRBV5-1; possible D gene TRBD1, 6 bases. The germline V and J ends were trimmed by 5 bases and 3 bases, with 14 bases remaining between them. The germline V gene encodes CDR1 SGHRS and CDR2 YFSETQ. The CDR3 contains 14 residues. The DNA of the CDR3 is TGCGCCAGCAGTGGGACAAGCCAGGACACTGAAGCTTTCTTT. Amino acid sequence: CASSGTSQDTEAFF.

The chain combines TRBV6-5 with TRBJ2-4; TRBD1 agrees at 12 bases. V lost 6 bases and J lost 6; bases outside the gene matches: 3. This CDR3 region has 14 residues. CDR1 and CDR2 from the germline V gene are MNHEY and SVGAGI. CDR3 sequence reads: CASRGQGAANIQYF. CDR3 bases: TGTGCCAGCAGGGGACAGGGGGCTGCAAACATTCAGTACTTC.

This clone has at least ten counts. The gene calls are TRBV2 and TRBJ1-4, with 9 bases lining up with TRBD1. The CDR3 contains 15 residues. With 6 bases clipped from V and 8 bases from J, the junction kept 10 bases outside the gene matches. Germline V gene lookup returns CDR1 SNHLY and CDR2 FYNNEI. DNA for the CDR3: TGTGCCAGCAGGGAACAGGGGGCGCGAGGCGAAAAACTGTTTTTT. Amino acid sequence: CASREQGARGEKLFF. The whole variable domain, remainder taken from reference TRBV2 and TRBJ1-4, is EPEVTQTPSHQVTQMGQEVILRCVPISNHLYFYWYRQILGQKVEFLVSFYNNEISEKSEIFDDQFSVERPDGSNFTLKIRSTKLEDSAMYFCASREQGARGEKLFFGSGTQLSVL.

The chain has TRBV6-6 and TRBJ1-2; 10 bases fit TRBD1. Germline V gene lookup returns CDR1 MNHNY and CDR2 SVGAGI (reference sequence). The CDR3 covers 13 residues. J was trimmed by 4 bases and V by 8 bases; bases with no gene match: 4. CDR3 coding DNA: TGTGCCAGCGGGACAGGGGAGGGCTATGGCTACACCTTC. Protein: CASGTGEGYGYTF.

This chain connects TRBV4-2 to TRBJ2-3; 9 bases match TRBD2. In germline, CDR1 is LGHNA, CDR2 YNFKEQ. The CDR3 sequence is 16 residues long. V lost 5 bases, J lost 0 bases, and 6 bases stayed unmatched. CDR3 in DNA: TGTGCCAGCAGCGCCCGACTAGCGGTTAGCACAGATACGCAGTATTTT. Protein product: CASSARLAVSTDTQYF.

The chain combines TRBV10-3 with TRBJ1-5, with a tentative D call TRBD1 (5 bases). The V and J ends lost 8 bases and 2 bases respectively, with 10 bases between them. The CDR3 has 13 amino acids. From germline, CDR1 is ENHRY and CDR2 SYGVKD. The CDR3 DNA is TGTGCCATCGGCAGGGAGGGCAATCAGCCCCAGCATTTT. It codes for CAIGREGNQPQHF.

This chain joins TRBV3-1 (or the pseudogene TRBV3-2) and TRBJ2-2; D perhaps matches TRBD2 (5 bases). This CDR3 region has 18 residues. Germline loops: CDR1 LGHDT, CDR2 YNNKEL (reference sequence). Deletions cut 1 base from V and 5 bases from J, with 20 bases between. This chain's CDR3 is CASSQAPIPLGLTGELFF. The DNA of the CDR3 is TGTGCCAGCAGCCAAGCCCCGATCCCGCTAGGACTGACCGGGGAGCTGTTTTTT.

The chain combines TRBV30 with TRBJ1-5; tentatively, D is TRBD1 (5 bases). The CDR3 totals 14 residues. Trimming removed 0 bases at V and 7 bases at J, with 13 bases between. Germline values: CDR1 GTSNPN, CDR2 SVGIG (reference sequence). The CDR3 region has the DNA TGTGCCTGGAGTGTAGGTAGGGGAAACCAGCCCCAGCATTTT. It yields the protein CAWSVGRGNQPQHF.

CDR3 sequence: CASSLSYAGIDTQYF. The CDR3 DNA reads as TGTGCCAGCAGCTTAAGTTATGCAGGGATAGACACGCAGTATTTT. This chain uses TRBV11-3 with TRBJ2-3; tentatively, D is TRBD1 (5 bases). Germline CDR1 is SGHNT and CDR2 is YENEEA. The CDR3 runs 15 residues. V lost 2 bases to trimming and J lost 9 bases, with 18 bases between them.

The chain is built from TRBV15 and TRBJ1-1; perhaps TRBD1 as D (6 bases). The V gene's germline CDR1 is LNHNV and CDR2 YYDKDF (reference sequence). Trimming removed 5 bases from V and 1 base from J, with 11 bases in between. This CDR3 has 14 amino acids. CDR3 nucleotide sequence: TGTGCCACCAGCCCGACAGGTGAGAACACTGAAGCTTTCTTT. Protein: CATSPTGENTEAFF.

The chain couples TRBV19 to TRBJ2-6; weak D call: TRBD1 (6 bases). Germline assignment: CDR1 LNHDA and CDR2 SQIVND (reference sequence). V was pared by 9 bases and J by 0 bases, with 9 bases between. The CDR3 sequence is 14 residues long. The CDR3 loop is CASRGGSGANVLTF. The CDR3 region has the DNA TGTGCCAGCCGAGGGGGCTCTGGGGCCAACGTCCTGACTTTC.

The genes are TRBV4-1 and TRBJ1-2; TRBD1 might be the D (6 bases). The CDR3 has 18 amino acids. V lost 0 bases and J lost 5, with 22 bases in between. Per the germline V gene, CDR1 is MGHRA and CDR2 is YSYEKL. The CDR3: CASSQESIGGGTGYGYTF. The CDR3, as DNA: TGCGCCAGCAGCCAAGAATCGATAGGGGGGGGCACAGGGTATGGCTACACCTTC.

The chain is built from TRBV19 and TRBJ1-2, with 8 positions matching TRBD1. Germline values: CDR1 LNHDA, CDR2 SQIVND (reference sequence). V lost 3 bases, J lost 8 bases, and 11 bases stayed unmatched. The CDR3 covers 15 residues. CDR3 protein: CASSISGGGWRGYTF. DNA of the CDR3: TGTGCCAGTAGTATTTCAGGGGGCGGTTGGCGAGGCTACACCTTC.

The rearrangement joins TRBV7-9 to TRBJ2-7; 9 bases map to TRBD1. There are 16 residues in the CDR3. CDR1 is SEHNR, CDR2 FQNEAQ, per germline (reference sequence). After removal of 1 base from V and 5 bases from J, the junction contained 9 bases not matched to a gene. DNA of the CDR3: TGTGCCAGCAGCTTAGGGAACCCGGGACAGGGTAACGAGCAGTACTTC. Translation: CASSLGNPGQGNEQYF.

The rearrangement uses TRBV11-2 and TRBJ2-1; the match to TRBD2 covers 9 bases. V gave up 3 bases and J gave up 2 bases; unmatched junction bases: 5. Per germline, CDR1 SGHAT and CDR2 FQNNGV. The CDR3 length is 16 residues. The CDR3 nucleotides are TGTGCCAGCAGCTTTCCTCTAGCGGGAACCTACAATGAGCAGTTCTTC. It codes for CASSFPLAGTYNEQFF.